What follows are 22 T cell receptor beta chains derived from one specimen sequenced in a study of cytomegalovirus exposure and HLA in healthy donors. PCR involved 60 Vbeta and 13 Jbeta primers. Only in-frame clones appear in the TCRdb table, and some are missing; sequencing was by immunoSEQ multiplex PCR. The sample lists 160,000 or so clones, almost 80% occurring once. Sequencing was carried out using PBMCs. These receptors all stem from a man between 35 and 55 years old in good health and CMV-seropositive.

The chain joins TRBV11-2 to TRBJ2-1; a possible D gene is TRBD2 (5 bases). There are 17 residues in the CDR3. Germline CDR1 and CDR2: SGHAT and FQNNGV. V was trimmed by 2 bases and J by 8 bases, leaving 22 bases between them. DNA for the CDR3: TGTGCCAGCAGCTTAATAGTGTCAGTGCGGGCGATCGATGAGCAGTTCTTC. It is translated as CASSLIVSVRAIDEQFF.

V is TRBV27 and J is TRBJ2-4; 7 bases fit TRBD1. The CDR3 is 13 residues long. Trimming cost V 5 bases and J 6 bases; bases outside gene matches: 4. In germline, CDR1 is MNHEY, CDR2 SMNVEV (reference sequence). The CDR3 reads CASSPTGVNIQYF. The CDR3 nucleotides are TGTGCCAGCAGTCCAACAGGGGTAAACATTCAGTACTTC.

This clone was detected only once. The V gene is TRBV27, the J gene TRBJ1-5; D remains unclear. In germline, CDR1 is MNHEY, CDR2 SMNVEV (reference sequence). V dropped 3 bases and J dropped 0 bases, with 9 bases sitting between them. The CDR3 loop spans 15 amino acids. This CDR3 is CASSFIQPSNQPQHF. The CDR3 DNA sequence: TGTGCCAGCAGTTTTATACAGCCTAGCAATCAGCCCCAGCATTTT.

This chain connects TRBV15 to TRBJ1-6; 8 bases align to TRBD1. The CDR3 spans 15 residues. Trimming cost V 5 bases and J 9 bases; bases outside gene matches: 9. Germline loops: CDR1 LNHNV, CDR2 YYDKDF (reference sequence). The CDR3 DNA reads as TGTGCCACCAGCGCCCACAGGGGGGTTGGTTCACCCCTCCACTTT. It is translated as CATSAHRGVGSPLHF. The entire variable domain, with the rest obtained from reference TRBV15 and TRBJ1-6, is as follows: DAMVIQNPRYQVTQFGKPVTLSCSQTLNHNVMYWYQQKSSQAPKLLFHYYDKDFNNEADTPDNFQSRRPNTSFCFLDIRSPGLGDTAMYLCATSAHRGVGSPLHFGNGTRLTVT.

CDR3 sequence reads: CASRAGLNTGELFF. The CDR3 DNA is TGTGCCAGTAGGGCGGGGCTGAACACCGGGGAGCTGTTTTTT. The J gene is TRBJ2-2, the V gene TRBV27; D is perhaps TRBD2 (6 bases). The CDR3 covers 14 residues. Germline lookup yields CDR1 MNHEY and CDR2 SMNVEV (reference sequence). The V end was cut by 9 bases, the J end by 1 base, with 12 bases between.

This sequence joins TRBV7-3 and TRBJ2-2; possible D gene TRBD2, 5 bases. This CDR3 spans 15 amino acids. Per the germline V gene, CDR1 is SGHTA and CDR2 is FQGTGA. With 1 base removed from V and 4 bases from J, the gap between germline ends came to 10 bases. DNA for the CDR3: TGTGCCAGCAGCTTAAACGGGATGGGCACCGGGGAGCTGTTTTTT. Translating gives CASSLNGMGTGELFF.

The chain links TRBV10-3 to TRBJ1-3; D might be TRBD1 (5 bases). This CDR3 region has 14 residues. Trimming shortened V by 3 bases and J by 4 bases, and 10 bases separated the two germline ends. The V gene's germline CDR1 is ENHRY and CDR2 SYGVKD. DNA of the CDR3: TGTGCCATCAGTGAAGGGGCCTCAGGAAACACCATATATTTT. Translating gives CAISEGASGNTIYF.

V and J are TRBV5-1 and TRBJ2-3, with D perhaps TRBD2 (5 bases). CDR1 is SGHRS, CDR2 YFSETQ, per germline. The ends were cut back, 4 bases at V and 4 bases at J, with 22 bases in the middle. The CDR3 length is 17 residues. CDR3 coding DNA: TGCGCCAGCAGCGCCTATCGGGCTAGCCAGCATGCAGATACGCAGTATTTT. Protein sequence: CASSAYRASQHADTQYF.

This clone was seen just once. The genes are TRBV9 and TRBJ1-3, with 7 positions matching TRBD1. This CDR3 spans 14 amino acids. The junction had 6 bases not matched to a gene; V was cut back by 3 bases and J by 6 bases. Germline assignment: CDR1 SGDLS and CDR2 YYNGEE. The CDR3 sequence is CASSATGVENTIYF. DNA for the CDR3: TGTGCCAGCAGCGCCACAGGGGTGGAAAACACCATATATTTT.

Notes on this clone: Its ends do not fully match the called genes, so a read error is possible. The V call is TRBV7-7, the J call TRBJ2-5, with 7 bases fitting TRBD1. The CDR3 has 15 amino acids. Per germline, CDR1 SSHAT and CDR2 FNYEAQ (reference sequence). The CDR3 reads CASSLGGTFQETQYF. The CDR3 nucleotides read TGTGCTAGCAGCTTAGGGGGCACCTTCCAAGAGACCCAGTACTTC.

The chain links TRBV2 to TRBJ2-7, with 11 nucleotides matching TRBD1. V shed 7 bases, J shed 3 bases, and the junction held 11 bases outside the gene matches. There are 16 residues in the CDR3. Germline CDR1 is SNHLY and CDR2 is FYNNEI. The CDR3 reads CASTGPGGTGGYEQYF. The CDR3 DNA sequence: TGTGCCAGCACCGGACCGGGGGGGACAGGGGGCTACGAGCAGTACTTC.

The J gene is TRBJ2-1, the V gene TRBV27, with a tentative D call TRBD2 (7 bases). CDR1 and CDR2 from the germline V gene are MNHEY and SMNVEV (reference sequence). The CDR3 is 17 residues long. The V gene lost 3 bases and the J gene lost 5 bases, with 20 bases spanning the gap. The CDR3 nucleotides are TGTGCCAGCAGTTTGGGGGGGCGCGCATCGTGGAACAATGAGCAGTTCTTC. Amino acid sequence: CASSLGGRASWNNEQFF.

This clone was found a few times. J is TRBJ2-1 and V is TRBV5-1; the D gene is possibly TRBD2 (8 bases). The ends were cut back, 4 bases at V and 10 bases at J, with 18 bases in the middle. Germline CDR1 and CDR2: SGHRS and YFSETQ. The CDR3 runs 14 residues. The CDR3 region is CASSGTAGGGEQFF. The CDR3 bases are TGCGCCAGCAGCGGGACAGCCGGGGGGGGCGAGCAGTTCTTC.

The rearrangement uses TRBV7-9 and TRBJ2-3, with TRBD1 as a possible D gene (6 bases). Between the trimmed V and J ends, which lost 10 bases and 2 bases, there was a span of 16 bases. The germline V gene has CDR1 SEHNR and CDR2 FQNEAQ (reference sequence). This CDR3 is built from 14 residues. The CDR3, as DNA: TGTGCCACTATGGACAGCAAATACACAGATACGCAGTATTTT. It translates to CATMDSKYTDTQYF.

This clone appeared once. This chain links TRBV2 with TRBJ2-1, with 14 nucleotides matching TRBD2. After removal of 10 bases from V and 9 bases from J, the junction contained 8 bases not matched to a gene. The CDR3 is made up of 14 amino acids. Looked up from germline, CDR1 is SNHLY and CDR2 is FYNNEI. The CDR3 loop is CAIQTSGRALEQFF. The CDR3 nucleotides are TGTGCCATCCAGACTAGCGGGAGGGCCCTTGAGCAGTTCTTC. The full variable domain, completed using reference TRBV2 and TRBJ2-1, is EPEVTQTPSHQVTQMGQEVILRCVPISNHLYFYWYRQILGQKVEFLVSFYNNEISEKSEIFDDQFSVERPDGSNFTLKIRSTKLEDSAMYFCAIQTSGRALEQFFGPGTRLTVL.

The chain joins TRBV29-1 to TRBJ2-1; a possible D gene is TRBD2 (6 bases). The germline V gene encodes CDR1 SQVTM and CDR2 ANQGSEA. The ends were cut back, 5 bases at V and 8 bases at J, with 16 bases in the middle. The CDR3 covers 13 residues. CDR3 sequence reads: CSVRVAAFDEQFF. CDR3 DNA: TGCAGCGTTCGGGTAGCGGCATTTGATGAGCAGTTCTTC.

The chain links TRBV5-1 to TRBJ1-6; a weak D match, TRBD1 (6 bases). This CDR3 is 15 amino acids long. Trimming shortened V by 4 bases and J by 7 bases, and 15 bases separated the two germline ends. Germline CDR1 is SGHRS and CDR2 is YFSETQ. The CDR3 nucleotides read TGCGCCAGCAGCCCAACCGGACAGTCGAATTCACCCCTCCACTTT. It specifies CASSPTGQSNSPLHF.

The CDR3 sequence is CASSENGRQPQHF. CDR3 DNA: TGTGCCAGCAGTGAAAACGGTCGGCAGCCCCAGCATTTT. The chain recombines TRBV6-1 with TRBJ1-5; unclear D gene. The CDR3 has 13 residues. Trimming took 2 bases from V and 7 from J, leaving 9 bases between them. The germline CDR1 and CDR2 sequences are MNHNS and SASEGT.

The table lists this clone with a few counts. J is TRBJ2-7 and V is TRBV9, with 7 positions matching TRBD2. V lost 3 bases, J lost 2 bases, and 5 bases stayed unmatched. This CDR3 is 14 amino acids long. Looked up from germline, CDR1 is SGDLS and CDR2 is YYNGEE. CDR3 bases: TGTGCCAGCAGCGCTAGCGGTTTCCCCTACGAGCAGTACTTC. Translating gives CASSASGFPYEQYF.

The V gene is TRBV27, the J gene TRBJ2-2; D unclear. V was clipped by 4 bases and J by 4 bases, with 10 bases between them. Germline V gene data show CDR1 as MNHEY and CDR2 as SMNVEV (reference sequence). This CDR3 comprises 14 residues. The CDR3 region is CASSWAASTGELFF. The DNA for the CDR3 is TGTGCCAGCAGTTGGGCCGCATCCACCGGGGAGCTGTTTTTT.

The rearrangement joins TRBV30 to TRBJ2-3; 8 nucleotides match TRBD2. V lost 0 bases, J lost 4 bases, and 6 bases stayed unmatched. The CDR3 is 15 amino acids. The V gene's germline CDR1 is GTSNPN and CDR2 SVGIG (reference sequence). CDR3 protein: CAWSVSTGGADTQYF. CDR3 DNA sequence: TGTGCCTGGAGTGTATCAACGGGAGGGGCAGATACGCAGTATTTT. Variable domain in full (rest from reference TRBV30 and TRBJ2-3): SQTIHQWPATLVQPVGSPLSLECTVEGTSNPNLYWYRQAAGRGLQLLFYSVGIGQISSEVPQNLSASRPQDRQFILSSKKLLLSDSGFYLCAWSVSTGGADTQYFGPGTRLTVL.

The chain recombines TRBV11-2 with TRBJ2-7; 7 bases are a match to TRBD2. This CDR3 has 14 residues. Per the germline V gene, CDR1 is SGHAT and CDR2 is FQNNGV. Germline trimming cut 4 bases from V and 5 bases from J; bases unmatched to any gene: 8. CDR3 nucleotide sequence: TGTGCCAGCAGCTCTCACCGGGGGGAAAACGAGCAGTACTTC. As protein: CASSSHRGENEQYF.